What follows are 17 T cell receptor beta chains derived from one specimen sequenced in a study of Graves' ophthalmopathy and Graves' hyperthyroidism. Scientists amplified the TCR beta CDR3 regions from RNA transcripts. The first round was an RT-PCR with HTBI primers, and the second round was a multiplex PCR. TCRdb re-called the multiplex PCR reads with MiXCR, one entry per CDR3 protein. Among 1 million to 1.3 million distinct CDR3 sequences listed, about 35% were seen once. Sample: peripheral blood or thyroid tissue (not recorded which). These receptors all stem from an adult man with Graves' hyperthyroidism.

This clonotype was detected only a few times. This chain connects TRBV10-3 to TRBJ2-5, with D possibly matching TRBD1 (5 bases). The CDR3 extends over 16 amino acids. V gave up 10 bases and J gave up 5 bases, with 26 bases separating them. In germline, CDR1 is ENHRY, CDR2 SYGVKD. As DNA, the CDR3 is TGTGCCAGCAGCCGATTTTTAAGACAGACGCAGGAGACCCAGTACTTC. Its translation is CASSRFLRQTQETQYF.

This chain uses TRBV6-1 with TRBJ2-7; 7 bases fit TRBD2. CDR1 is MNHNS and CDR2 is SASEGT in the germline V gene. This CDR3 has 16 residues. The V segment lost 5 bases and the J segment 4 bases; nucleotides outside the gene matches: 14. CDR3 nucleotides: TGTGCCAGCAGTTATAGATCGGGGGAGGGCGGGTACGAGCAGTACTTC. It is translated as CASSYRSGEGGYEQYF.

The chain has TRBV9 and TRBJ2-2, with a possible D match to TRBD2 (5 bases). The CDR3 length is 15 residues. The V gene lost 3 bases and the J gene lost 6 bases, with 15 bases spanning the gap. Germline CDR1 SGDLS, CDR2 YYNGEE. The CDR3 is CASSAAGRDAGELFF. The CDR3 coding sequence is TGTGCCAGCAGCGCCGCCGGACGGGATGCCGGGGAGCTGTTTTTT. Together with reference TRBV9 and TRBJ2-2, the CDR3 gives the full variable domain: DSGVTQTPKHLITATGQRVTLRCSPRSGDLSVYWYQQSLDQGLQFLIQYYNGEERAKGNILERFSAQQFPDLHSELNLSSLELGDSALYFCASSAAGRDAGELFFGEGSRLTVL.

The chain couples TRBV12-3 or TRBV12-4 to TRBJ1-1, with TRBD1 identical over 8 bases. V dropped 4 bases and J dropped 10; count of bases not matched to a gene: 20. The CDR3 has 17 amino acids. CDR3 loop: CASSSGQGGGFDWGAFF. The CDR3 DNA follows: TGTGCCAGCAGTTCTGGACAGGGCGGCGGGTTCGATTGGGGAGCTTTCTTT.

In regard to this clonotype: The germline gene is not matched at one end of the junction; a read error may be the cause. This sequence joins TRBV10-3 and TRBJ1-1; D is possibly TRBD1 (5 bases). There are 13 residues in the CDR3. Per the germline V gene, CDR1 is ENHRY and CDR2 is SYGVKD. This CDR3 is CASRETANTEALF. Written as DNA, the CDR3 is TGTGCCAGCAGAGAGACAGCGAACACTGAAGCTCTCTTT.

This clonotype was picked up many times. This rearrangement joins TRBV5-6 to TRBJ1-1; no clear D. The CDR3 consists of 13 residues. Trimming cost V 3 bases and J 6 bases, with 12 bases left between them. Per the germline V gene, CDR1 is SGHDT and CDR2 is YYEEEE. CDR3 residues: CASSSPTEAEAFF. The CDR3 DNA is TGTGCCAGCAGCTCGCCTACCGAAGCTGAAGCTTTCTTT.

This clonotype was observed many times. This CDR3 is CASSRDTRFREQYF. The CDR3 DNA sequence: TGTGCCAGCTCCCGGGACACCCGCTTTAGGGAGCAGTACTTC. The chain combines TRBV19 with TRBJ2-7; D might be TRBD1 (6 bases). Germline V gene lookup returns CDR1 LNHDA and CDR2 SQIVND (reference sequence). The CDR3 has 14 amino acids. Trimming removed 9 bases from V and 7 bases from J, with 22 bases in between.

About this clonotype: The CDR3 ends on some other residue instead of the conserved phenylalanine or tryptophan, so this is likely a read error. It is unclear where the CDR3 begins or ends on the DNA, so no DNA is shown, and the CDR3 is as TCRdb lists it. The V gene is TRBV20-1, the J gene TRBJ1-5. The CDR3 has 15 residues if both end residues are counted. CDR1 is DFQATT and CDR2 is SNEGSKA in the germline V gene (reference sequence). The CDR3 reads CSARGGTSGMRTQQC.

This clonotype came up many times. This chain links TRBV11-2 with TRBJ1-5; D is ambiguous. CDR3 size: 15 residues. V was cut by 3 bases and J by 7 bases, with 16 bases left in between. Germline values: CDR1 SGHAT, CDR2 FQNNGV. The CDR3 bases are TGTGCCAGCAGCTTCCCTCTTAGGCAGGAGCAGCCCCAGCATTTT. Translating gives CASSFPLRQEQPQHF. Full variable domain (remainder filled in from reference TRBV11-2 and TRBJ1-5): EAGVAQSPRYKIIEKRQSVAFWCNPISGHATLYWYQQILGQGPKLLIQFQNNGVVDDSQLPKDRFSAERLKGVDSTLKIQPAKLEDSAVYLCASSFPLRQEQPQHFGDGTRLSIL.

To note about this clonotype: One end of the junction does not line up with germline, which may come from a read error. The chain combines TRBV7-2 with TRBJ1-6; D is uncertain. Germline V gene data show CDR1 as SGHTA and CDR2 as FQGNSA. The CDR3 runs 17 residues. In DNA form, the CDR3 reads TGTCCCAGCACCCCCCGTGTGGATCGCATGGGAAATTCACCCCGCCACTTT. The encoded protein is CPSTPRVDRMGNSPRHF. Supplemented by reference TRBV7-2 and TRBJ1-6, the full variable domain reads GAGVSQSPSNKVTEKGKDVELRCDPISGHTALYWYRQSLGQGLEFLIYFQGNSAPDKSGLPSDRFSAERTGGSVSTLTIQRTQQEDSAVYLCPSTPRVDRMGNSPRHFGNGTRLTVT.

This clonotype has ten or more counts. The chain combines TRBV5-1 with TRBJ2-7; 7 bases fit TRBD2. The CDR3 sequence is 15 residues long. V was clipped by 5 bases and J by 7 bases; unmatched bases: 15. Germline V gene lookup returns CDR1 SGHRS and CDR2 YFSETQ. The chain's CDR3 is CASRTGLDTIWEQYF. CDR3 nucleotide sequence: TGCGCCAGCAGAACCGGACTAGACACTATTTGGGAGCAGTACTTC.

This clonotype is a singleton in its sample. This sequence joins TRBV24-1 and TRBJ2-1; D is tentatively TRBD1 or TRBD2 (5 bases each). The CDR3 runs 13 residues. V lost 0 bases, J lost 7 bases, and 6 bases lay in between. Germline V lookup: CDR1 KGHDR, CDR2 SFDVKD. The CDR3 coding sequence is TGTGCCACCAGTGATTTGTGGGGGAATGAGCAGTTCTTC. Translated: CATSDLWGNEQFF.

The rearrangement joins TRBV5-5 to TRBJ2-2, with 12 bases that match TRBD1. V dropped 2 bases and J dropped 6; count of bases not matched to a gene: 5. Germline CDR1 reads SGHKS; CDR2 reads YYEKEE (reference sequence). The CDR3 has 16 residues. The CDR3 region is CASSLGTGGNAGELFF. For the CDR3, the DNA is TGTGCCAGCAGCTTAGGGACAGGGGGCAATGCCGGGGAGCTGTTTTTT.

The V and J genes are TRBV12-3 or TRBV12-4 and TRBJ1-2; 7 positions agree with TRBD1. The CDR3 consists of 15 residues. Losses at the gene ends were 6 bases for V and 5 bases for J; bases not matched to a gene: 12. CDR3 protein: CASSPDSGTVYGYTF. CDR3 DNA sequence: TGTGCCAGCAGCCCGGACTCCGGGACAGTTTATGGCTACACCTTC.

This clonotype was observed a few times. The chain has TRBV5-1 and TRBJ1-3; D possibly corresponds to TRBD1 (6 bases). The germline V and J ends were trimmed by 4 bases and 0 bases, with 14 bases remaining between them. Per the germline V gene, CDR1 is SGHRS and CDR2 is YFSETQ. The CDR3 runs to 16 residues. DNA of the CDR3: TGCGCCAGCAGCGAACACAGGGCTAGCTCTGGAAACACCATATATTTT. Translation gives CASSEHRASSGNTIYF.

The gene calls are TRBV29-1 and TRBJ2-5, with D unclear. CDR3 length: 12 amino acids. Trimming shortened V by 5 bases and J by 2 bases, and 9 bases separated the two germline ends. Germline-derived CDR1 and CDR2 are SQVTM and ANQGSEA. In DNA form, the CDR3 reads TGCAGCGTTAAGACCGGGCAAGAGACCCAGTACTTC. Translation: CSVKTGQETQYF.

This clonotype was counted a few times. This chain uses TRBV20-1 with TRBJ2-7; TRBD1 might be the D (6 bases). V dropped 2 bases and J dropped 4 bases, with 15 bases sitting between them. Germline CDR1 reads DFQATT; CDR2 reads SNEGSKA (reference sequence). The CDR3 has 14 amino acids. CDR3 amino acids: CSARKWDNLYEQYF. CDR3 DNA: TGCAGTGCTAGAAAATGGGACAATTTGTACGAGCAGTACTTC.